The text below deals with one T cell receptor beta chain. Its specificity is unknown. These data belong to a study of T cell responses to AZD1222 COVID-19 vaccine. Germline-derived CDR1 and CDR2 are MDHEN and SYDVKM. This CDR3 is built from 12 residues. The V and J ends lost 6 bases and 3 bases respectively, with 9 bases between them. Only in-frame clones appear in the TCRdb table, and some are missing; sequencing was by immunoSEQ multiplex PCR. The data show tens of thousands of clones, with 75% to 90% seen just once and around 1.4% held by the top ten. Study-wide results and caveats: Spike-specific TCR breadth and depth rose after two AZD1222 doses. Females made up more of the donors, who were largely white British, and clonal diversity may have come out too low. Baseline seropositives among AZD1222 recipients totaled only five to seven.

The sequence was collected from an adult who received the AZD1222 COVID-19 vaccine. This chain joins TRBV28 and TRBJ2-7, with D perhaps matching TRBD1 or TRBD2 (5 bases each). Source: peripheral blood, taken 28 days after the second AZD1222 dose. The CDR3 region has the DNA TGTGCCAGCAGCCTGGGGGACTACGAGCAGTACTTC. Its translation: CASSLGDYEQYF.